Listed below are T cell receptor beta chains from one sample, sequenced in a study of CD8 T cells in ankylosing spondylitis. TCRdb re-analysed the 5' RACE reads in MiXCR, keeping a single row per CDR3 protein. This sample has around 890,000 distinct CDR3 sequences; approximately 12% occur once, and the top ten carry roughly 0.51%. Sequencing was performed on blood, either unsorted or a sorted T cell fraction (not recorded which). All receptors come from a male donor with ankylosing spondylitis. Both conserved end residues are part of each CDR3. The D gene is left open where the match is weak. Expanded clones are given a class, and other clones once, few, many or no size at all.

V: TRBV5-1
length: 16
J: TRBJ2-5
D: TRBD1
size: NA
CDR3: CASRTPGQNKQETQYF
DNA: TGCGCCAGCAGAACCCCGGGACAGAATAAACAAGAGACCCAGTACTTC

V: TRBV4-2
length: 15
J: TRBJ1-2
D: NA
size: few
CDR3: CASSQDSGRSYGYTF
DNA: TGTGCCAGCAGCCAAGATTCAGGGCGGAGCTATGGCTACACCTTC

V: TRBV9
length: 13
J: TRBJ2-5
D: NA
size: few
CDR3: CASSVGSVETQYF
DNA: TGTGCCAGCAGCGTAGGGAGTGTAGAGACCCAGTACTTC

V: TRBV15
length: 18
J: TRBJ1-2
D: TRBD1
size: many
CDR3: CATSRGPGDRGGRYGYTF
DNA: TGTGCCACCAGCAGAGGTCCCGGGGACAGGGGCGGCCGCTATGGCTACACCTTC

V: TRBV24-1
length: 12
J: TRBJ2-1
D: TRBD2
size: many
CDR3: CATGEGWNEQFF
DNA: TGTGCCACCGGGGAGGGGTGGAATGAGCAGTTCTTC

V: TRBV4-3
length: 14
J: TRBJ1-1
D: NA
size: few
CDR3: CASSQDRVGTEAFF
DNA: TGCGCCAGCAGCCAAGACCGGGTAGGAACTGAAGCTTTCTTT

V: TRBV28
length: 13
J: TRBJ1-1
D: NA
size: NA
CDR3: CASSPPHWGEAFF
DNA: TGTGCCAGCAGTCCCCCCCATTGGGGGGAAGCTTTCTTT

V: TRBV5-6
length: 15
J: TRBJ2-3
D: NA
size: few
CDR3: CASSLGAYSTDTQYF
DNA: TGTGCCAGCAGCTTGGGTGCCTATAGCACAGATACGCAGTATTTT

V: TRBV20-1
length: 17
J: TRBJ2-7
D: TRBD2
size: many
CDR3: CSARDPTSGSNPYEQYF
DNA: TGCAGTGCTAGAGATCCGACTAGCGGGAGTAATCCCTACGAGCAGTACTTC

V: TRBV5-4
length: 14
J: TRBJ1-1
D: NA
size: NA
CDR3: CASSLPRVSTEAFF
DNA: TGTGCCAGCAGCTTGCCCAGGGTTAGCACTGAAGCTTTCTTT

V: TRBV4-2
length: 16
J: TRBJ2-7
D: NA
size: NA
CDR3: CASSQQQHHDSYEQYF
DNA: TGTGCCAGCAGCCAACAACAGCATCACGACTCCTACGAGCAGTACTTC

V: TRBV5-1
length: 14
J: TRBJ1-1
D: TRBD1
size: many
CDR3: CASSSDRGQAEAFF
DNA: TGCGCCAGCAGCTCGGACAGGGGGCAAGCTGAAGCTTTCTTT

V: TRBV7-2
length: 17
J: TRBJ2-2
D: TRBD1
size: many
CDR3: CASSSSWGQGNTGELFF
DNA: TGTGCCAGCAGCTCCTCCTGGGGACAGGGTAACACCGGGGAGCTGTTTTTT

V: TRBV5-1
length: 16
J: TRBJ2-1
D: TRBD2
size: many
CDR3: CASSLVSASGPNEQFF
DNA: TGCGCCAGCAGCTTGGTTTCGGCTAGCGGTCCCAATGAGCAGTTCTTC

V: TRBV6-1
length: 15
J: TRBJ1-5
D: TRBD1
size: few
CDR3: CASIGTGGRNQPQHF
DNA: TGTGCCAGCATTGGGACAGGGGGAAGGAATCAGCCCCAGCATTTT

V: TRBV5-6
length: 18
J: TRBJ2-3
D: TRBD2
size: few
CDR3: CASTATLSGSSSTDTQYF
DNA: TGTGCCAGCACCGCTACTCTTAGCGGGAGCTCTAGCACAGATACGCAGTATTTT

V: TRBV20-1
length: 14
J: TRBJ1-4
D: NA
size: few
CDR3: CSAKHLATNEKLFF
DNA: TGCAGTGCTAAGCACCTTGCAACTAATGAAAAACTGTTTTTT

V: TRBV7-2
length: 16
J: TRBJ1-4
D: NA
size: few
CDR3: CASSFDPRGLGEKLFF
DNA: TGTGCCAGCAGTTTTGACCCGCGGGGCCTGGGTGAAAAACTGTTTTTT

V: TRBV25-1
length: 14
J: TRBJ2-3
D: NA
size: NA
CDR3: CASSERSGGDTQYF
DNA: TGTGCCAGCAGTGAAAGGTCGGGGGGCGATACGCAGTATTTT

V: TRBV10-3
length: 14
J: TRBJ1-2
D: TRBD1
size: few
CDR3: CAIRGQGIDYGYTF
DNA: TGTGCCATCAGGGGACAGGGGATTGACTATGGCTACACCTTC

V: TRBV29-1
length: 20
J: TRBJ2-4
D: TRBD1
size: many
CDR3: CSVEARQGANLPKDKNIQYF
DNA: TGCAGCGTTGAAGCGCGGCAGGGGGCGAATTTGCCCAAAGACAAAAACATTCAGTACTTC

V: TRBV7-2
length: 14
J: TRBJ2-3
D: NA
size: few
CDR3: CASSLAPVWDTQYF
DNA: TGTGCCAGCAGCTTAGCACCCGTATGGGATACGCAGTATTTT

V: TRBV5-1
length: 14
J: TRBJ1-5
D: NA
size: few
CDR3: CASSGGDFNQPQHF
DNA: TGCGCCAGCAGCGGCGGGGACTTCAATCAGCCCCAGCATTTT

V: TRBV4-3
length: 17
J: TRBJ2-2
D: NA
size: few
CDR3: CASSQDLPHTNTGELFF
DNA: TGCGCCAGCAGCCAAGATCTCCCCCATACGAACACCGGGGAGCTGTTTTTT

V: TRBV9
length: 16
J: TRBJ2-7
D: TRBD1
size: many
CDR3: CASSYNRDRGIYEQYF
DNA: TGTGCCAGCAGCTACAATAGGGACAGGGGGATCTACGAGCAGTACTTC

V: TRBV4-3
length: 15
J: TRBJ2-1
D: TRBD1
size: few
CDR3: CASSQLGQVYNEQFF
DNA: TGCGCCAGCAGCCAACTCGGACAGGTGTACAATGAGCAGTTCTTC

V: TRBV20-1
length: 13
J: TRBJ2-7
D: TRBD1
size: few
CDR3: CSARGQGPYEQYF
DNA: TGCAGTGCTAGAGGACAGGGGCCCTACGAGCAGTACTTC

V: TRBV5-1
length: 16
J: TRBJ2-3
D: TRBD2
size: NA
CDR3: CASRPGTSGYTDTQYF
DNA: TGCGCCAGCAGGCCCGGGACTAGCGGTTACACAGATACGCAGTATTTT

V: TRBV6-6
length: 13
J: TRBJ2-5
D: TRBD2
size: NA
CDR3: CASSYGLAVTQYF
DNA: TGTGCCAGCAGTTATGGACTAGCGGTGACCCAGTACTTC

V: TRBV10-3
length: 13
J: TRBJ2-3
D: NA
size: many
CDR3: CAIRGDLTDTQYF
DNA: TGTGCCATCAGGGGGGACCTCACAGATACGCAGTATTTT

V: TRBV20-1
length: 14
J: TRBJ2-1
D: TRBD2
size: few
CDR3: CSARLLAGRNEQFF
DNA: TGCAGTGCTAGATTGCTAGCGGGACGCAATGAGCAGTTCTTC

V: TRBV29-1
length: 13
J: TRBJ2-3
D: NA
size: many
CDR3: CSVGGQHTDTQYF
DNA: TGCAGCGTTGGGGGTCAGCACACAGATACGCAGTATTTT

V: TRBV10-3
length: 14
J: TRBJ2-1
D: TRBD2
size: NA
CDR3: CATESGGRVNEQFF
DNA: TGTGCCACGGAGAGCGGGGGGAGGGTTAATGAGCAGTTCTTC

V: TRBV2
length: 15
J: TRBJ2-1
D: NA
size: NA
CDR3: CASRYTGYSYNEQFF
DNA: TGTGCCAGCAGATATACGGGGTACTCCTACAATGAGCAGTTCTTC

V: TRBV7-2
length: 15
J: TRBJ1-2
D: TRBD1
size: few
CDR3: CASSLAGTGFGGYTF
DNA: TGTGCCAGCAGCTTAGCAGGGACAGGGTTTGGGGGCTACACCTTC

V: TRBV29-1
length: 13
J: TRBJ2-7
D: TRBD1
size: many
CDR3: CSVWTGGTYEQYF
DNA: TGCAGCGTTTGGACAGGGGGCACCTACGAGCAGTACTTC

V: TRBV30
length: 15
J: TRBJ2-1
D: TRBD2
size: NA
CDR3: CAWSLGLAGGDEQFF
DNA: TGTGCCTGGAGTCTGGGACTAGCGGGAGGGGATGAGCAGTTCTTC

V: TRBV10-3
length: 13
J: TRBJ1-2
D: NA
size: NA
CDR3: CAMQGGMDYGYTF
DNA: TGTGCCATGCAGGGTGGGATGGACTATGGCTACACCTTC

V: TRBV20-1
length: 13
J: TRBJ2-7
D: NA
size: many
CDR3: CSAKGDTLSEQYF
DNA: TGCAGTGCTAAGGGGGACACCTTAAGCGAGCAGTACTTC

V: TRBV6-5
length: 15
J: TRBJ2-7
D: TRBD1
size: NA
CDR3: CASSYRGTAYYEQYF
DNA: TGTGCCAGCAGTTACAGAGGGACAGCGTACTACGAGCAGTACTTC

V: TRBV30
length: 12
J: TRBJ1-5
D: TRBD1
size: NA
CDR3: CACNRGDQPQHF
DNA: TGTGCCTGTAACAGGGGGGACCAGCCCCAGCATTTT

V: TRBV18
length: 15
J: TRBJ1-1
D: NA
size: NA
CDR3: CASSPASGRNTEAFF
DNA: TGTGCCAGCTCACCGGCCAGCGGAAGGAACACTGAAGCTTTCTTT

V: TRBV24-1
length: 15
J: TRBJ2-2
D: NA
size: NA
CDR3: CATSDPGGNTGELFF
DNA: TGTGCCACCAGTGATCCCGGGGGGAACACCGGGGAGCTGTTTTTT

V: TRBV6-5
length: 16
J: TRBJ2-5
D: TRBD2
size: NA
CDR3: CASSYSITGGLETQYF
DNA: TGTGCCAGCAGTTACTCGATAACGGGGGGTCTCGAGACCCAGTACTTC

V: TRBV2
length: 13
J: TRBJ2-3
D: NA
size: NA
CDR3: CASSEGRFFSVGF
DNA: TGTGCCAGCAGTGAAGGCCGCTTTTTCAGTGTTGGGTTT

V: TRBV6-1
length: 14
J: TRBJ2-1
D: TRBD2
size: few
CDR3: CASSFLGLAGEQFF
DNA: TGTGCCAGCAGCTTTTTGGGACTAGCGGGGGAGCAGTTCTTC

V: TRBV20-1
length: 14
J: TRBJ1-4
D: NA
size: few
CDR3: CSASDGGLNEKLFF
DNA: TGCAGTGCTAGCGACGGGGGTTTAAATGAAAAACTGTTTTTT

V: TRBV6-1
length: 14
J: TRBJ1-1
D: NA
size: once
CDR3: CASGLRGGSTEAFF
DNA: TGTGCCAGCGGACTTCGGGGGGGGAGCACTGAAGCTTTCTTT

V: TRBV30
length: 14
J: TRBJ1-3
D: NA
size: few
CDR3: CAWKGPSSGNTIYF
DNA: TGTGCCTGGAAAGGTCCTAGCTCTGGAAACACCATATATTTT

V: TRBV6-2/TRBV6-3
length: 12
J: TRBJ2-7
D: NA
size: few
CDR3: CASGSRGYEQYF
DNA: TGTGCCAGCGGGAGCAGGGGTTACGAGCAGTACTTC